This TCR beta chain was observed in a study of cytomegalovirus exposure and HLA in healthy donors. This CDR3 region has 11 residues. Trimming removed 5 bases at V and 6 bases at J, with 10 bases between. Germline V gene lookup returns CDR1 SQVTM and CDR2 ANQGSEA. A multiplex PCR was run with 60 Vbeta primers and 13 Jbeta primers. TCRdb keeps only in-frame clones here, not all; method: immunoSEQ multiplex PCR. The table has approximately 88,000 clones, more than 70% seen once. Sequenced input: PBMCs. The source is a man younger than 40 in good health and CMV-seronegative. The chain has TRBV29-1 and TRBJ1-1; possible D gene TRBD1, 6 bases. The DNA for the CDR3 is TGCAGCGTTCCAGAGGGGGCTGAAGCTTTCTTT. This codes for CSVPEGAEAFF.